The rows below give T cell receptor beta chains drawn from one sample of a study of blood T cell repertoires in COVID-19. Only in-frame clones appear in the TCRdb table, and some are missing; sequencing was by immunoSEQ multiplex PCR. Of fewer than 200,000 clones listed, approximately 85% are singletons. Sequencing input: peripheral blood. The receptors stem from a woman of 80 years or more with acute or convalescent COVID-19. Each CDR3 is given with its conserved first and last residue. The order of the fields is V gene, clone size, J gene, D gene, CDR3 protein, CDR3 DNA. The D gene is left open where the match is weak. Size is stated for part of the rows, as once, few or many counts, or as a class when the clone is expanded.

V: TRBV7-9; size: NA; J: TRBJ2-7; D: NA; CDR3: CAITAARGEQYF; DNA: TGTGCCATCACAGCAGCTAGGGGCGAGCAGTACTTC
V: TRBV12-5; size: NA; J: TRBJ2-1; D: NA; CDR3: CASGAGVGWYNEQFF; DNA: TGTGCTAGTGGTGCCGGGGTAGGATGGTACAATGAGCAGTTCTTC
V: TRBV5-1; size: NA; J: TRBJ1-4; D: NA; CDR3: CASRLGGDRINKKLFF; DNA: TGCGCCAGCCGATTGGGGGGAGACAGGATTAATAAAAAACTGTTTTTT
V: TRBV6-5; size: few; J: TRBJ2-2; D: NA; CDR3: CASRLPGLLTGELFF; DNA: TGTGCCAGCAGACTCCCGGGACTTCTCACCGGGGAGCTGTTTTTT
V: TRBV6-5; size: NA; J: TRBJ1-5; D: NA; CDR3: CASSSPGEPQHF; DNA: TGTGCCAGCAGTTCCCCCGGGGAGCCCCAGCATTTT
V: TRBV6-2/TRBV6-3; size: NA; J: TRBJ2-7; D: TRBD2; CDR3: CASSYPGLVGTYEQYF; DNA: TGTGCCAGCAGTTACCCCGGACTAGTAGGCACCTACGAGCAGTACTTC
V: TRBV6-5; size: NA; J: TRBJ1-3; D: NA; CDR3: CASTDLGNTIYF; DNA: TGTGCCAGCACCGATCTAGGAAACACCATATATTTT
V: TRBV27; size: NA; J: TRBJ1-1; D: NA; CDR3: CASSYRSIPRAFF; DNA: TGTGCCAGCAGTTATCGGTCGATTCCCCGGGCTTTCTTT
V: TRBV5-6; size: NA; J: TRBJ2-2; D: TRBD2; CDR3: CASVGGLAIDTGELFF; DNA: TGTGCCAGCGTAGGGGGACTAGCGATCGACACCGGGGAGCTGTTTTTT
V: TRBV5-1; size: NA; J: TRBJ2-2; D: NA; CDR3: CASSLVGGVVFF; DNA: TGCGCCAGCAGCTTAGTCGGAGGGGTGGTGTTTTTT